The source of this TCR beta chain is a study of shared clonotypes between healthy human individuals. Study-wide findings and caveats: The four-donor shared clonotypes exceeded non-shared clonotypes in generation probability, with non-shared ones scoring lower. Even with large depth, rarefaction showed that sorted-subset sequencing was incomplete. Naive subsets typically showed greater estimated richness than memory subsets.

This clone was recorded once. Antigen: not known. Germline CDR1 MDHEN, CDR2 SYDVKM. The CDR3 loop spans 15 amino acids. The V gene end was trimmed by 4 bases and the J gene end by 8 bases; junction bases not matched to a gene: 5. Division of CD4+ cells produced a CD45RA+ naive subset and a CD45RA-negative memory subset. The repertoire was sequenced with immunoSEQ multiplex PCR; TCRdb's copy has only in-frame clones and lacks some. The data show 2.5 million or so clones, approximately 92% seen once. The rearrangement uses TRBV28 and TRBJ2-1; 13 positions match TRBD2. The sample was naive CD4+ T cells sorted from blood. Noted subset: CD45RA+ positively selected. The clonotype comes from a young man in good health. The CDR3 nucleotides read TGTGCCAGCAGTTCACTAGCGGGGGGGCCCTATGAGCAGTTCTTC. Encoded protein: CASSSLAGGPYEQFF.